These T cell receptor beta chains were read from a single sample in a study of cytomegalovirus exposure and HLA in healthy donors. Produced via immunoSEQ multiplex PCR; TCRdb's table is partial and in-frame only. The sample has approximately 160,000 clones; more than 80% are singletons. The sequenced material came from PBMCs. Receptors originate from a woman aged 18-29 years in good health and CMV-seronegative. The CDR3 runs from the conserved cysteine through the conserved F or W. A D gene is named only where the DNA matches it firmly. Rows may omit the clone size; those that give it use once, few, many or a size class.

>.|TRBJ2-3|TRBD2|18|TRBV7-9
TGTGCCAGCAGCTTAGTCCGACTACTAGCGGGAGTGTCAGATACGCAGTATTTT
CASSLVRLLAGVSDTQYF
>.|TRBJ2-1|TRBD2|17|TRBV4-1
TGCGCCAGCAGCCAGGGACTAGCGGGAGATCCTTACAATGAGCAGTTCTTC
CASSQGLAGDPYNEQFF
>.|TRBJ1-5|.|12|TRBV28
TGTGCCAGCACTTGGGGGGATCAGCCCCAGCATTTT
CASTWGDQPQHF
>.|TRBJ2-3|TRBD2|17|TRBV27
TGTGCCAGCAGTTCGTACCCCGGACTAGCGGGCTCAGATACGCAGTATTTT
CASSSYPGLAGSDTQYF
>.|TRBJ2-2|.|15|TRBV5-1
TGCGCCAGCAGCTTGGATACATGGAGCACCGGGGAGCTGTTTTTT
CASSLDTWSTGELFF
>.|TRBJ2-1|TRBD2|15|TRBV28
TGTGCCAGCAGTTTATTCTCTAGCGGGAGGACGAAGCAGTTCTTC
CASSLFSSGRTKQFF
>.|TRBJ1-2|TRBD1|16|TRBV28
TGTGCCAGCAGTAGTCCCGGGACAGGGTCGGTCTATGGCTACACCTTC
CASSSPGTGSVYGYTF
>once|TRBJ2-3|TRBD1|15|TRBV9
TGTGCCAGCAGCGTAGGGACAGGCCTGGGAGATACGCAGTATTTT
CASSVGTGLGDTQYF
>.|TRBJ2-5|TRBD2|17|TRBV5-4
TGTGCCAGCAGCTCCTGGACTAGCGGGAGGGAGCAAGAGACCCAGTACTTC
CASSSWTSGREQETQYF
>.|TRBJ2-1|TRBD1|14|TRBV30
TGTGCCCGGGGACAGGGGGCTGGGGACAATGAGCAGTTCTTC
CARGQGAGDNEQFF
>.|TRBJ1-2|.|13|TRBV15
TGTGCCACCAGCAGAGATTCAGGCGATGGCTACACCTTC
CATSRDSGDGYTF
>.|TRBJ1-1|.|13|TRBV6-1
TGTGCCAGCAGGACACCAGACACCTTACTAGCTTTCTTT
CASRTPDTLLAFF
>few|TRBJ2-1|TRBD2|15|TRBV6-5
TGTGCCAGCAGTTACTCGCTAGCGGGAGGACATGAGCAGTTCTTC
CASSYSLAGGHEQFF
>.|TRBJ1-1|.|12|TRBV7-9
TGTGCCAGCAGCTTAGCCCCTACTGAAGCTTTCTTT
CASSLAPTEAFF
>.|TRBJ2-1|.|13|TRBV11-2
TGTGCCAGCAGCTTAGCCTGGAGTAGCGAGCAGTTCTTC
CASSLAWSSEQFF
>.|TRBJ2-3|.|16|TRBV10-3
TGTGCCATCAGTGAGTCGCCAGGAATCAGCACAGATACGCAGTATTTT
CAISESPGISTDTQYF
>.|TRBJ2-4|TRBD1|15|TRBV6-1
TGTGCCAGCCATCCCGGGACAGGGGGCAAAAACATTCAGTACTTC
CASHPGTGGKNIQYF
>.|TRBJ2-4|TRBD1|16|TRBV11-2
TGTGCCAGCAGCCTAATCGGTCCGGACAGGAGAAACATTCAGTACTTC
CASSLIGPDRRNIQYF
>.|TRBJ2-3|.|14|TRBV4-1
TGCGCCAGCAGCCCCCAGGGTGCCACAGATACGCAGTATTTT
CASSPQGATDTQYF
>.|TRBJ1-1|TRBD1|12|TRBV19
TGTGCCAGCTCCAGGGGGCCCACTGAAGCTTTCTTT
CASSRGPTEAFF
>once|TRBJ2-5|TRBD2|14|TRBV19
TGTGCCAGTAGTCCTGGACTAGAAGTAAAGACCCAGTACTTC
CASSPGLEVKTQYF
>.|TRBJ2-7|TRBD1|15|TRBV27
TGTGCCAGCAGTTCGCCTTGGACAGGGGGCGCCGAGCAGTACTTC
CASSSPWTGGAEQYF
>.|TRBJ2-1|.|13|TRBV27
TGTGCCAGCAGTTTAGGACTCTACAATGAGCAGTTCTTC
CASSLGLYNEQFF
>.|TRBJ2-3|TRBD2|19|TRBV18
TGTGCCAGCTCACCCCTCGGCCGGACTAGCGGGGGTCAGGCAGATACGCAGTATTTT
CASSPLGRTSGGQADTQYF
>.|TRBJ2-3|.|13|TRBV5-8
TGTGCCAGCAGCTTTAGGAGTGGAGATACGCAGTATTTT
CASSFRSGDTQYF
>.|TRBJ2-6|TRBD1|17|TRBV7-6
TGTGCCAGTTCCAAGCGACAGGGGGCAACTGGGGCCAACGTCCTGACTTTC
CASSKRQGATGANVLTF
>.|TRBJ2-7|.|15|TRBV18
TGTGCCAGCTCACCACCGGCCAGGGTTGGCTACGAGCAGTACTTC
CASSPPARVGYEQYF
>.|TRBJ2-7|.|12|TRBV14
TGTGCCAGCAGCCAAGAACTCTACGAGCAGTACTTC
CASSQELYEQYF
>few|TRBJ2-7|TRBD2|13|TRBV2
TGTGCCAGCCGTGGAGGCGGGGGTGGCGAGCAGTACTTC
CASRGGGGGEQYF
>.|TRBJ1-1|TRBD1|17|TRBV25-1
TGTGCCAGCATGGATTTATCGGGGACAGGGACTTACACTGAAGCTTTCTTT
CASMDLSGTGTYTEAFF
>.|TRBJ2-7|TRBD1|14|TRBV5-5
TGTGCCAGCAGAGCACAGGGGGCGGCGGACGAGCAGTACTTC
CASRAQGAADEQYF
>.|TRBJ1-5|TRBD1|15|TRBV2
TGTGCCAGTCCAAACTGGACAGGGATGTTTCAGCCCCAGCATTTT
CASPNWTGMFQPQHF
>.|TRBJ2-1|.|13|TRBV11-2
TGTGCCAGCAGCTTAGCAGGGTACAATGAGCAGTTCTTC
CASSLAGYNEQFF
>.|TRBJ2-3|TRBD1|14|TRBV28
TGTGCCAGCAGCTTGACAGGGGCCCCCGATACGCAGTATTTT
CASSLTGAPDTQYF
>.|TRBJ2-5|.|12|TRBV7-2
TGTGCCAGCAGCCTGGGACTGGGGGAGCAGTACTTC
CASSLGLGEQYF
>.|TRBJ2-1|.|17|TRBV4-1
TGCGCCAGCAGCCAAGATTTCCGAGGTGGGTCGAGCAATGAGCAGTTCTTC
CASSQDFRGGSSNEQFF
>.|TRBJ2-7|TRBD2|16|TRBV10-3
TGTGCCATCAGTGGGGTCGGGGGGGTCACGTCCTACGAGCAGTACTTC
CAISGVGGVTSYEQYF
>.|TRBJ1-3|.|13|TRBV19
TGTGCCACTCGACACCTCTCTGGAAACACCATATATTTT
CATRHLSGNTIYF
>.|TRBJ2-3|TRBD1|14|TRBV5-8
TGTGCCAGCAGCTTGGGACAGGGGGGGGATACGCAGTATTTT
CASSLGQGGDTQYF
>.|TRBJ1-2|.|16|TRBV5-1
TGCGCCAGCAGCGTACTATTGGGGCGCGACCGGGATGGCTACACCTTC
CASSVLLGRDRDGYTF
>.|TRBJ2-7|TRBD1|16|TRBV9
TGTGCCAGCAGCGTAGTGACAGGGGTAAGATTCTACGAGCAGTACTTC
CASSVVTGVRFYEQYF
>.|TRBJ2-1|TRBD1|16|TRBV11-3
TGTGCCAGCAGCCTAGGGACAGGGGGCATTTACAATGAGCAGTTCTTC
CASSLGTGGIYNEQFF
>few|TRBJ2-3|.|17|TRBV6-4
TGTGCCAGCAGTGACGGGTCGGCGGGGGCTAGCACAGATACGCAGTATTTT
CASSDGSAGASTDTQYF
>.|TRBJ1-3|.|15|TRBV12-5
TGTGCTAGTGGTTTCGGGGGTATGCTGCGCGGCACCATATATTTT
CASGFGGMLRGTIYF
>.|TRBJ2-1|.|16|TRBV25-1
TGTGCCAGCAGTCCTCAACCGGGGGGCCCTTACAATGAGCAGTTCTTC
CASSPQPGGPYNEQFF
>.|TRBJ2-7|TRBD2|17|TRBV5-1
TGCGCCAGCAGCCCCACCATTAGCGGGACCGGTAGCTACGAGCAGTACTTC
CASSPTISGTGSYEQYF
>.|TRBJ1-2|TRBD1|13|TRBV5-4
TGTGCCAGCTACCGGGACAGACACTATGGCTACACCTTC
CASYRDRHYGYTF
>.|TRBJ1-4|.|15|TRBV28
TGTGCCAGCAGCACCCCGGGAGATCCTAATGAAAAACTGTTTTTT
CASSTPGDPNEKLFF
>.|TRBJ2-3|TRBD1|16|TRBV23-1
TGCGCCAGCAGCGGCACAGGGGGCTGCAGCACAGATACGCAGTATTTT
CASSGTGGCSTDTQYF
>few|TRBJ2-7|.|14|TRBV15
TGTGCCACCAGCAGGTATGGGACATCGTACGAGCAGTACTTC
CATSRYGTSYEQYF
>.|TRBJ1-4|TRBD1|15|TRBV4-1
TGCGCCAGCAGCCAAGAAGGTCAGGGGGATGAAAAACTGTTTTTT
CASSQEGQGDEKLFF
>.|TRBJ2-7|.|13|TRBV29-1
TGCAGTGCTATAGCGGTTAACCCGTACGAGCAGTACTTC
CSAIAVNPYEQYF
>once|TRBJ2-1|TRBD1|15|TRBV9
TGTGCCAGCAGCCCGAAGACAGGGACCTACAATGAGCAGTTCTTC
CASSPKTGTYNEQFF
>.|TRBJ1-5|TRBD1|15|TRBV27
TGTGCCAGCAGTACCACAGGGGGGGGCAATCAGCCCCAGCATTTT
CASSTTGGGNQPQHF
>.|TRBJ1-6|.|15|TRBV11-2
TGTGCCAGCAGCTTATTTGAACAGGATAGTTCACCCCTCCACTTT
CASSLFEQDSSPLHF
>.|TRBJ1-1|.|12|TRBV2
TGTGCCAGCAGTGAACGAGGGACTGAAGCTTTCTTT
CASSERGTEAFF
>.|TRBJ2-7|TRBD2|15|TRBV5-1
TGCGCCAGCAGAGAGCTAGCGGGGGTTGAGTACGAGCAGTACTTC
CASRELAGVEYEQYF
>.|TRBJ2-3|.|18|TRBV9
TGTGCCAGCAGCGTAGCTACTTGGACTACGTCAAGCACAGATACGCAGTATTTT
CASSVATWTTSSTDTQYF
>.|TRBJ1-2|.|13|TRBV18
TGTGCCAGCTCACCCGACCGGAGCTATGGCTACACCTTC
CASSPDRSYGYTF